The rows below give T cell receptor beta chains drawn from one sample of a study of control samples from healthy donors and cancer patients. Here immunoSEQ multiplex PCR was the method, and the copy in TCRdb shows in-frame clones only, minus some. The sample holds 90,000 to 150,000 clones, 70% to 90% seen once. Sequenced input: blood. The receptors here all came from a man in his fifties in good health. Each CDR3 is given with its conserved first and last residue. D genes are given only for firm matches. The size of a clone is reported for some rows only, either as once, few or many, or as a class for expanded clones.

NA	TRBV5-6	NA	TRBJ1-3	CASSLYKGNTIYF	TGTGCCAGCAGCCTCTACAAAGGAAACACCATATATTTT
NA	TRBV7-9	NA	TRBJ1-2	CASSLARRNYGYTF	TGTGCCAGCAGCTTAGCGCGGAGGAACTATGGCTACACCTTC
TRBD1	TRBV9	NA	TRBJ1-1	CASSVGGTGENTEAFF	TGTGCCAGCAGCGTAGGTGGGACAGGAGAGAACACTGAAGCTTTCTTT
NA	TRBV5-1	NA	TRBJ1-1	CASSSVGRGNTEAFF	TGCGCCAGCAGCTCGGTGGGACGAGGAAACACTGAAGCTTTCTTT
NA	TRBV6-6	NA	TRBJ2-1	CASRRTGDNEQFF	TGTGCCAGCAGGAGGACGGGAGACAATGAGCAGTTCTTC
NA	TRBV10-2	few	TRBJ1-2	CASSDWADRGYGYTF	TGCGCCAGCAGTGACTGGGCCGATCGGGGCTATGGCTACACCTTC
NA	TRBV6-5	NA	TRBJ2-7	CASTLDRRREQYF	TGTGCCAGCACTTTGGACAGACGTCGCGAGCAGTACTTC
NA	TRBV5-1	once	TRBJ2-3	CASSSHYSDRDTQYF	TGCGCCAGCAGCTCCCACTACTCAGATCGAGATACGCAGTATTTT
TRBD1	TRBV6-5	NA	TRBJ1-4	CASRGTGSPEKLFF	TGTGCCAGCAGGGGGACAGGGTCTCCTGAAAAACTGTTTTTT
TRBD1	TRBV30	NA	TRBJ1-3	CAWSVQGARGNTIYF	TGTGCCTGGAGTGTCCAGGGGGCTCGTGGAAACACCATATATTTT
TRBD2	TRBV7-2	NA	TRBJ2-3	CASSLGVAGGPRADTQYF	TGTGCCAGCAGCTTAGGAGTAGCGGGGGGGCCGAGGGCAGATACGCAGTATTTT
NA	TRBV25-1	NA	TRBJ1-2	CASTRGAGIYGYTF	TGTGCCAGCACAAGGGGGGCTGGGATCTATGGCTACACCTTC
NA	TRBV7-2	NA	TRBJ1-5	CASSLAGNNNQPQHF	TGTGCCAGCAGCTTGGCGGGGAACAATAATCAGCCCCAGCATTTT
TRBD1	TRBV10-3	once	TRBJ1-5	CAISEAGTDTLGNQPQHF	TGTGCCATCAGTGAGGCCGGGACAGACACCCTTGGCAATCAGCCCCAGCATTTT
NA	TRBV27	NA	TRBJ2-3	CASKTLLTDTQYF	TGTGCCAGCAAGACCTTACTCACAGATACGCAGTATTTT
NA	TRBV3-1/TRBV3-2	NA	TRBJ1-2	CASSQDPNRSYTF	TGTGCCAGCAGCCAAGATCCCAATCGAAGCTACACCTTC
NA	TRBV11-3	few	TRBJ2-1	CASSRSSYNEQFF	TGTGCCAGCAGCCGAAGCTCCTACAATGAGCAGTTCTTC
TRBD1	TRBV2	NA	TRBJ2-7	CASSGAGTGMAYEQYF	TGTGCCAGCAGTGGGGCTGGGACAGGGATGGCCTACGAGCAGTACTTC
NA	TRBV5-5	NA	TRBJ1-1	CASSPVVDSEAFF	TGTGCCAGCAGCCCCGTTGTGGATTCTGAAGCTTTCTTT
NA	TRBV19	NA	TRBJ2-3	CASRLGGRDTQYF	TGTGCCAGTAGACTGGGGGGCCGTGATACGCAGTATTTT
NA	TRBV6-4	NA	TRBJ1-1	CASSEGLNTEAFF	TGTGCCAGCAGTGAGGGTCTGAACACTGAAGCTTTCTTT
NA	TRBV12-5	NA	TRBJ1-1	CASGSTTGNTEAFF	TGTGCTAGTGGCTCTACCACGGGGAACACTGAAGCTTTCTTT
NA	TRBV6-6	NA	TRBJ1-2	CASSPGEGSYGYTF	TGTGCCAGCAGCCCGGGAGAGGGATCCTATGGCTACACCTTC
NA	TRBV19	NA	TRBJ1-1	CASSIEADYTEAFF	TGTGCCAGTAGTATAGAGGCAGACTACACTGAAGCTTTCTTT
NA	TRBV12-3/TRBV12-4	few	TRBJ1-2	CASRSTGGQEDF	TGTGCCAGCAGGTCGACGGGGGGGCAAGAGGACTTC
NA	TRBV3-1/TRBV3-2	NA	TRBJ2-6	CASSQYRAGANVLTF	TGTGCCAGCAGCCAGTACAGGGCCGGGGCCAACGTCCTGACTTTC
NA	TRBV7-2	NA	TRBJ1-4	CASSWGAGTNEKLFF	TGTGCCAGCAGCTGGGGGGCGGGAACTAATGAAAAACTGTTTTTT
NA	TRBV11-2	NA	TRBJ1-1	CASSPWEGTFEAFF	TGTGCCAGCAGCCCCTGGGAGGGGACCTTTGAAGCTTTCTTT
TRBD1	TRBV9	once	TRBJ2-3	CASSVSGTGADTQYF	TGTGCCAGCAGCGTCTCCGGGACAGGCGCAGATACGCAGTATTTT
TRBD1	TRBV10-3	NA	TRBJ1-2	CAISVGTDPKSYTF	TGTGCCATCAGCGTCGGGACAGACCCTAAGAGCTACACCTTC
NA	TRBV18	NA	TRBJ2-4	CASSPPAGAGNIQYF	TGTGCCAGCTCACCACCGGCAGGGGCAGGAAACATTCAGTACTTC
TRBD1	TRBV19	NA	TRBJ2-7	CASSPGQTYEQYF	TGTGCCAGTAGCCCGGGACAGACCTACGAGCAGTACTTC
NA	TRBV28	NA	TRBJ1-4	CASSFLTRGEKLFF	TGTGCCAGCAGTTTTTTGACAAGGGGCGAAAAACTGTTTTTT
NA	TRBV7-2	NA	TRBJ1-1	CASSRRDSTEAFF	TGTGCCAGCAGCCGCAGGGATAGCACTGAAGCTTTCTTT
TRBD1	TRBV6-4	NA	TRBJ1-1	CASSDTSGDRVTFF	TGTGCCAGCAGTGACACTTCCGGGGACAGGGTAACTTTCTTT
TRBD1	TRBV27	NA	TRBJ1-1	CASRRRQGVDEAFF	TGTGCCAGCAGGAGAAGACAGGGGGTGGATGAAGCTTTCTTT
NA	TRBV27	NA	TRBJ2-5	CASSSLWGGGETQYF	TGTGCCAGCAGCTCCCTTTGGGGTGGAGGAGAGACCCAGTACTTC
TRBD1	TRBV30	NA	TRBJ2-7	CALGQGVYEQYF	TGTGCCCTCGGACAGGGGGTCTACGAGCAGTACTTC
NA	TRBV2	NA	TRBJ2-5	CASSRGRRETQYF	TGTGCCAGCAGTAGGGGCAGGAGGGAGACCCAGTACTTC